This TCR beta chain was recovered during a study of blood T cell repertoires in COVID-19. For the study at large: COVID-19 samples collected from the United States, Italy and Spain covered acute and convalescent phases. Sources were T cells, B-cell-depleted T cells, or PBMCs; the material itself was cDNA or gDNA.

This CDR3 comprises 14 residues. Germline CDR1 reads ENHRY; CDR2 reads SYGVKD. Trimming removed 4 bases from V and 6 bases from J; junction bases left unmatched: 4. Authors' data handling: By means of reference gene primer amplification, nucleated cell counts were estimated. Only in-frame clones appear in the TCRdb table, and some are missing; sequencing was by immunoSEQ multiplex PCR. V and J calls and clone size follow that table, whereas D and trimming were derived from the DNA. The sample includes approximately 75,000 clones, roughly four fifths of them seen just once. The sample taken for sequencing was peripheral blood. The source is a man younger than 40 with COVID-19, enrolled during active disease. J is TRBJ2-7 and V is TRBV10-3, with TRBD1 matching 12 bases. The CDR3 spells CAISGGQGAFEQYF. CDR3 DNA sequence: TGTGCCATCAGTGGGGGACAGGGGGCTTTCGAGCAGTACTTC.